This TCR beta chain is from a study of post-analysis software for immune sequencing data. About the study: Included courses were relapsing-remitting and secondary progressive multiple sclerosis; progressive-relapsing multiple sclerosis was also included.

Remarks on this clonotype: Its target is not known.

Whole-study results and caveats: A few TRBV segments were significantly more frequent in patients than in controls. TRBV5-6, TRBV5-1 and TRBV20-1 were among these segments. Controls had significantly higher normalized Chao1 diversity than multiple sclerosis patients. Strong co-clustering by F measure was evident for samples that had been prepared in the same batch.

Unique molecular identifiers were built into the TCR beta cDNA libraries. Input populations of 1 to 10 million T cells gave rise to around 480,000 cDNA molecules. TCRdb recomputed calls from the PCR reads with MiXCR, one row per CDR3 protein. This table has 350,000 to 450,000 distinct CDR3 sequences, less than 40% appearing once. CDR3 size: 14 residues. Germline loops: CDR1 MRHNA, CDR2 SNTAGT. V shed 1 base and J 7 bases; nucleotides not matched to a gene: 4. Sequenced sample: blood. The TCR originated in a girl between 5 and 17 years old with multiple sclerosis. This sequence joins TRBV6-4 and TRBJ1-2; 9 nucleotides agree with TRBD1. For the CDR3, the DNA is TGTGCCAGCAGTGACTTGGACAGGGGAGGTGGCTACACCTTC. This translates into CASSDLDRGGGYTF.